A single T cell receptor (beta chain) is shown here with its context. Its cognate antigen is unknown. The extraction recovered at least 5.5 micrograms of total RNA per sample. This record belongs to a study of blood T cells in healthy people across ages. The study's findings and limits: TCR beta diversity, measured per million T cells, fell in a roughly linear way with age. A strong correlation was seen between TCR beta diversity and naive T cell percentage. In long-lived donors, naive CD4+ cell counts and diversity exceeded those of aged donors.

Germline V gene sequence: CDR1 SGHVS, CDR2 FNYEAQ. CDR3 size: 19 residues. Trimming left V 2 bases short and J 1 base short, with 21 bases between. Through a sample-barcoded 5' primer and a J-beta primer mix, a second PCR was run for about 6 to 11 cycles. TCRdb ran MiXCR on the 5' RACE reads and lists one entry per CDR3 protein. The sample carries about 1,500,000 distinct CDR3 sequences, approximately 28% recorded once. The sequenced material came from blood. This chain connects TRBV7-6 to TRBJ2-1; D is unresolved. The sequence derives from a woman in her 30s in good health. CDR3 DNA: TGTGCCAGCAGCTTACTCTGGGCCCGGAGCTTGGTGTCCTACAATGAGCAGTTCTTC. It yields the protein CASSLLWARSLVSYNEQFF.